These T cell receptor beta chains were read from a single sample in a study of T cell repertoires in cytomegalovirus infection. TCRdb reprocessed the reads with MiXCR, giving one entry per CDR3 protein. The table records about 47,000 distinct CDR3 sequences, 15% to 20% of them present only once. Antigens of these TCRs are unknown. The material was CD8+ T cells from cultured PBMCs, obtained from culture after CMV antigen stimulation. These receptors were obtained from a human donor in good health (CMV status not recorded). Some clones in this sample may be carry-over from other donors' samples. The CDR3 runs from the conserved cysteine through the conserved F or W. D genes are given only for firm matches. Only some rows state a clone size, as once, few, many or a class for expanded clones.

V gene,clone size,D gene,J gene,CDR3 DNA,CDR3 protein
TRBV20-1,.,TRBD1,TRBJ2-7,TGCAGTGCTAGAGGCCGGGGACAGGGTAACTCCTACGAGCAGTACTTC,CSARGRGQGNSYEQYF
TRBV12-3/TRBV12-4,.,.,TRBJ1-6,.,CASSSSPFKAPRLPLHF
TRBV7-2,many,.,TRBJ2-7,TGTGCCAGCAGCTTAACCAGGGCGTACGAGCAGTACTTC,CASSLTRAYEQYF
TRBV6-5,.,.,TRBJ1-4,TGTGCCAGCAGTTACTCGAAGCCGCGGTCCTCGAGCGAAAAACTGTTTTTT,CASSYSKPRSSSEKLFF
TRBV7-6,few,TRBD2,TRBJ2-1,TGTGCCAGCAGCAATAGCGGGGGGGCCATCAATGAGCAGTTCTTC,CASSNSGGAINEQFF
TRBV19,.,.,TRBJ1-6,TGTGCCAGTAGTATATCCTCGTCCTTGGGTTCACCCCTCCACTTT,CASSISSSLGSPLHF
TRBV12-5,few,TRBD1,TRBJ1-2,TGTGCTAGTGGTTTGGTCGGGACAGGGTCTAACTATGGCTACACCTTC,CASGLVGTGSNYGYTF
TRBV11-2,.,.,TRBJ1-5,TGTGCCAGCAGCTTAAGAGAAGCCCAGGAGCGCAATCAGCCCCAGCATTTT,CASSLREAQERNQPQHF
TRBV7-4,.,.,TRBJ2-5,TGTGCCAGCAGCTCCCGACTGGAACAAGAGACCCAGTACTTC,CASSSRLEQETQYF
TRBV6-2/TRBV6-3,few,.,TRBJ1-1,TGTGCCAGCAGCTACAGGAACACTGAAGCTTTCTTT,CASSYRNTEAFF
TRBV12-3/TRBV12-4,.,.,TRBJ1-3,TGTGCCAGCAGCCTGACTCTCTCTGGAAACACCATATATTTT,CASSLTLSGNTIYF
TRBV7-9,few,.,TRBJ2-5,TGTGCCAGCAGCCTCCCGCTAACAGAGACCCAGTACTTC,CASSLPLTETQYF
TRBV9,.,.,TRBJ1-3,TGTGCCAGCAGCCCCGAGGGGGACTCTGGAAACACCATATATTTT,CASSPEGDSGNTIYF
TRBV6-5,many,.,TRBJ1-1,TGTGCCAGCAGTTACTCTGGGGAGAACACTGAAGCTTTCTTT,CASSYSGENTEAFF
TRBV27,.,.,TRBJ1-3,TGTGCCAGCGGACTGGGGCAGAGGAACACCATATATTTT,CASGLGQRNTIYF
TRBV20-1,.,.,TRBJ1-2,TGCAGTGCTAGCAGGGGCGCCTTCTTC,CSASRGAFF
TRBV7-8,few,.,TRBJ2-3,TGTGCCAGCAGCCGAGGGGCAGATACGCAGTATTTT,CASSRGADTQYF
TRBV7-2,.,TRBD2,TRBJ2-5,TGTGCCAGCAGCTTAGGGGGACTAGCGGGGCGGGAGACCCAGTACTTC,CASSLGGLAGRETQYF
TRBV6-2/TRBV6-3,.,.,TRBJ2-1,TGTGCCAGCAGTTACTCGGTCGAGCTGAGGTACAATGAGCAGTTCTTC,CASSYSVELRYNEQFF
TRBV24-1,many,.,TRBJ1-5,TGTGCCACCAAGGAGCCCCAGCATTTT,CATKEPQHF
TRBV12-5,.,.,TRBJ1-3,TGTGCTAGTGGTTTGCTAATCCACAGGGTACCCAGCACCATATATTTT,CASGLLIHRVPSTIYF
TRBV19,.,TRBD1,TRBJ2-1,TGTGCCAGTAGTATTTGGTACAGGGGGATAAATGAGCAGTTCTTC,CASSIWYRGINEQFF
TRBV5-1,few,TRBD1,TRBJ2-7,TGCGCCAGCAGCTATGGGACAGAGGCCCTCTACGAGCAGTACTTC,CASSYGTEALYEQYF
TRBV20-1,.,TRBD2,TRBJ2-2,TGCAGTGCGGGGAACGGACTAGCTGGCACGAACACCGGGGAGCTGTTTTTT,CSAGNGLAGTNTGELFF